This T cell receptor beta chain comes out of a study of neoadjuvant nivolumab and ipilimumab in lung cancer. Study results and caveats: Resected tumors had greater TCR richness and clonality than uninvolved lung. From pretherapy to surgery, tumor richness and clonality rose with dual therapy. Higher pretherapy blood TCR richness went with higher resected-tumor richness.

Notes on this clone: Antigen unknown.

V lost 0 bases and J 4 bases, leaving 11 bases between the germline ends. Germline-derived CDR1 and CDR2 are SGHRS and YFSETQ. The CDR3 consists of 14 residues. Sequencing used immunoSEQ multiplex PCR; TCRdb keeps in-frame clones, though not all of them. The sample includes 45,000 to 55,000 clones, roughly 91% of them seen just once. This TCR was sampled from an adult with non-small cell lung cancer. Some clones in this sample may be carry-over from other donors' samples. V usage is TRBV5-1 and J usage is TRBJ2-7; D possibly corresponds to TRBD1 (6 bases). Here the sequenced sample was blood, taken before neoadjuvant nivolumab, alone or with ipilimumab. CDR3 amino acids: CASSLEGQAYEQYF. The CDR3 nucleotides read TGCGCCAGCAGCTTGGAGGGACAAGCTTACGAGCAGTACTTC.